This TCR beta chain was recorded in a study of T cell responses to AZD1222 COVID-19 vaccine. Study-level findings and limits: There were mostly white British donors and more females than males, and clonal diversity was possibly underestimated. Unmutated variant regions are reportedly the target of nearly half of TCRs that are spike-specific. Sampling that yielded the repertoires occurred only after the peak T cell response. At 160-218 and 743-854, vaccine-associated CD4 TCRs were dominant, and they spanned spike.

In the case of this clone: Its antigen remains unidentified.

Repertoires were generated with immunoSEQ multiplex PCR, while TCRdb's copy carries only in-frame clones and drops some. Of some 80,000 clones listed, 88% are singletons. Trimming cost V 9 bases and J 1 base, with 13 bases left between them. Germline V lookup: CDR1 LNHDA, CDR2 SQIVND (reference sequence). CDR3 length: 14 residues. Sample: peripheral blood, taken 28 days after the second dose of the MenACWY control vaccine. The sequence came from an adult who received the MenACWY meningococcal vaccine as a control. V and J are TRBV19 and TRBJ1-5; maybe TRBD1 (6 bases). CDR3 amino acids: CASQGHKSNQPQHF. CDR3 coding DNA: TGTGCCAGCCAGGGACACAAAAGCAATCAGCCCCAGCATTTT.